This TCR beta chain is from a study of shared clonotypes between healthy human individuals. General study results and limits: Sorted-subset sequencing, rarefaction showed, was incomplete despite large depth. Sample collection involved blood only; tissue repertoires are likely different.

Per germline, CDR1 SGHRS and CDR2 YFSETQ. V gave up 4 bases and J gave up 0 bases, with 8 bases separating them. The CDR3 consists of 13 residues. Remarks on this clone: Its antigen is unknown.

For each subset, genomic DNA was distributed in equal portions over several immunoSEQ plates. Clones were read by immunoSEQ multiplex PCR, and TCRdb kept only the in-frame ones, dropping some. The sample contains some 2,400,000 clones, 90% to 96% of which appear only once. Sequencing used naive CD4+ T cells sorted from blood. Subset meaning: CD45RA+ positively selected. The chain carries TRBV5-1 and TRBJ2-7; tentative D call: TRBD2 (6 bases). The receptor's source is a man younger than 35 in good health. CDR3 coding DNA: TGCGCCAGCAGCCCGGACTACTCCTACGAGCAGTACTTC. It translates to CASSPDYSYEQYF. Full variable domain (rest looked up from reference TRBV5-1 and TRBJ2-7): KAGVTQTPRYLIKTRGQQVTLSCSPISGHRSVSWYQQTPGQGLQFLFEYFSETQRNKGNFPGRFSGRQFSNSRSEMNVSTLELGDSALYLCASSPDYSYEQYFGPGTRLTVT.